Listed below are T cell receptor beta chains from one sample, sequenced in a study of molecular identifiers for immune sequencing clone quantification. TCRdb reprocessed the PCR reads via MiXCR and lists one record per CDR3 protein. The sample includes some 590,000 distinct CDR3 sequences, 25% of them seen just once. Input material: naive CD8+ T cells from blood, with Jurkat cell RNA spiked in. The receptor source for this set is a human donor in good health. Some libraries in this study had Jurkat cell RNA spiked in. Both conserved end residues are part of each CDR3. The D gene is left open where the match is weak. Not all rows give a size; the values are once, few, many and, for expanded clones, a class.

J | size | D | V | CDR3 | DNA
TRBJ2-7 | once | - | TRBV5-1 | CASRLSGDYERYF | TGCGCCAGCCGCTTGTCTGGAGACTACGAGCGGTACTTC
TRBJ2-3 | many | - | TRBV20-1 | CSARGLSTDTQYF | TGCAGTGCTAGAGGACTTAGCACAGATACGCAGTATTTT
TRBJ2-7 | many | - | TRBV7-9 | CASSAPEGYEQYF | TGTGCCAGCAGCGCCCCGGAGGGTTACGAGCAGTACTTC
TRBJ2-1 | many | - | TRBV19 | CASNRARNSYNEQFF | TGTGCCAGTAACCGCGCCCGTAACTCCTACAATGAGCAGTTCTTC
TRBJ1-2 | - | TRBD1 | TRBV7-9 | CASSLPSSTGAGYGYTF | TGTGCCAGCAGCTTACCCTCCTCGACAGGGGCAGGCTATGGCTACACCTTC
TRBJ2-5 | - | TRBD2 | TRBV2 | CASCEPPTSGQETQYF | TGTGCCAGCTGTGAGCCCCCAACTAGCGGACAAGAGACCCAGTACTTC
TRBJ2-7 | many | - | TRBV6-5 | CASSYAPGKNYEQYF | TGTGCCAGCAGTTACGCCCCGGGGAAGAACTACGAGCAGTACTTC
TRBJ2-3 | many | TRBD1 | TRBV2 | CAIGTGVSSTDTQYF | TGTGCCATCGGGACAGGGGTCTCTAGCACAGATACGCAGTATTTT
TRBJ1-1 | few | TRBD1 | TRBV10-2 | CASSVQGTNTEAFF | TGCGCCAGCAGTGTACAGGGGACGAACACTGAAGCTTTCTTT
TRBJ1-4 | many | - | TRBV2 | CASSEVVPVMNGKLFF | TGTGCCAGCAGTGAAGTGGTCCCAGTAATGAACGGAAAACTGTTTTTT
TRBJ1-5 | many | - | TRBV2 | CASSDGTQPQHF | TGTGCCAGCAGTGACGGGACTCAGCCCCAGCATTTT
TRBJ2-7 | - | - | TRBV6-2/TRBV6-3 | CANPRQRRGRISYEQYF | TGTGCCAACCCCCGACAGCGACGAGGGCGGATCTCCTACGAGCAGTACTTC
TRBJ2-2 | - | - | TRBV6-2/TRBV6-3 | CASSYGTGVFRELFF | TGTGCCAGCAGTTACGGGACTGGAGTCTTTCGGGAGCTGTTTTTT
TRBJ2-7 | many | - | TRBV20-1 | CSARDQGRSGSSSYEQYF | TGCAGTGCTAGAGATCAGGGTCGAAGCGGGTCGAGCTCCTACGAGCAGTACTTC
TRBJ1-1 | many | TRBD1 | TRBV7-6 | CASSPKTGANTEAFF | TGTGCCAGCAGCCCCAAGACAGGGGCGAACACTGAAGCTTTCTTT
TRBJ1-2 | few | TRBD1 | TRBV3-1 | CASSQDPGQATRPSYGYTF | TGTGCCAGCAGCCAAGATCCCGGACAGGCCACGAGACCCTCCTATGGCTACACCTTC
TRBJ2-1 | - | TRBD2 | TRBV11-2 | CASSFSVSGGAYNEQFF | TGTGCCAGCAGCTTCTCGGTTAGCGGGGGCGCTTACAATGAGCAGTTCTTC
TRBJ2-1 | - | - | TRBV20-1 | CSARLYNEQFF | TGCAGTGCTAGATTATACAATGAGCAGTTCTTC
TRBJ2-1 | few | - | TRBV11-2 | CASSLDRVGRGPFGNEQFF | TGTGCCAGCAGCTTAGATCGGGTAGGGCGGGGTCCCTTCGGGAATGAGCAGTTCTTC
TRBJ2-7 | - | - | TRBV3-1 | CASSSERLSYEQYF | TGTGCCAGCAGCTCTGAGCGCCTCTCCTACGAGCAGTACTTC